This T cell receptor beta chain was sequenced during a study of cytomegalovirus exposure and HLA in healthy donors (dated by TCRdb to 2017 to 2019). At the level of the whole study: The roughly 700 repertoires of the first cohort and the 120 validation repertoires were produced on the same platform, according to a later analysis. To predict cytomegalovirus infection status, the study brought together high-throughput TCR immunosequencing, statistical association of individual TCRs with disease status, and machine learning. The study aimed to test whether cataloging public T cell receptors could reveal signatures of past pathogen exposure. A separate validation cohort of roughly 130 different subjects was used in addition to the approximately 640-subject first cohort.

In the case of this clone: Its antigen target is currently unknown. Base qualities are missing; no much larger clone stands one base away.

Separate from the roughly 660-subject first cohort, the validation cohort of roughly 110 subjects was the group to which the donors belonged. Preparation of the library involved the immunoSEQ multiplex PCR assay. The study's own analysis went as follows. A statistical classification framework was built for diagnosing cytomegalovirus status from the catalog of TCR beta chain sequences. The clones in this table, taken by TCRdb from immuneACCESS, are in-frame only. Not every clone is retained; where verified, under half of the shortfall comes from an unresolved V gene, and the cause of the rest is unknown. V and J calls and clone size follow that table, whereas D and trimming were derived from the DNA. Across this sample there are under 200,000 clones, with less than 90% seen only once. The biggest ten clones account for 5.7% of the sample. The germline V gene supplies CDR1 MDHEN and CDR2 SYDVKM. V is pruned by 5 bases and J by 9 bases, leaving 12 bases of the junction without a gene match. The CDR3 runs 15 amino acids, cysteine and phenylalanine included. Only the CDR3 DNA is retained, 45 bases long and in frame from the first base.

What the study reported, not specific to this receptor: Of the cluster scores, roughly 93% were above 0 in a later analysis, which found that TCRs clustered in the first cohort also tended to co-occur in the 95 to 150 validation repertoires. All 120 or so repertoires were used to score co-occurrence in the validation cohort in a later analysis, because that analysis had no HLA typing for the cohort. The classifier was reported to diagnose cytomegalovirus status with high specificity and sensitivity in both the original cohort and the validation cohort. A few of the identified cytomegalovirus-associated TCR beta chains were confirmed in vitro to be specific for cytomegalovirus antigens. The authors suggested that the approach could potentially be extended to other disease states and immunological phenotypes. Most TCR sequences were observed very rarely across donors, whereas some public TCRs were present in many individuals. In the study, some 180 TCR beta chains were listed as associated with cytomegalovirus.

The chain employs TRBV28 and TRBJ2-3; a stretch of 9 junction bases matches TRBD2. What was sequenced was PBMCs. This TCR was recovered from a woman aged 25-40 years in good health and CMV-seronegative. The DNA is as follows: TGTGCCAGCAGTCCCCAAGCCAGCGGGGGGCCCACGCAGTATTTT. Its protein is CASSPQASGGPTQYF.